The rows below give T cell receptor beta chains drawn from one sample of a study of radiation and T cells in renal cell carcinoma. The table came from immunoSEQ multiplex PCR; TCRdb's copy has only in-frame clones and leaves some out. The sample has about 91,000 clones; 82% are singletons. The material sequenced was blood, taken from a patient whose treatment included radiotherapy and nephrectomy. These receptors originate from a man aged 55 to 70 with renal cell carcinoma. The CDR3 runs from the conserved cysteine through the conserved F or W. D genes are given only for firm matches. The size of a clone is reported for some rows only, either as once, few or many, or as a class for expanded clones.

>.|.|TRBJ2-1|TRBV7-2
TGTGCCAGCAGCTTCCCGGACCGGTCAGTGCAGTTCTTC
CASSFPDRSVQFF
>.|.|TRBJ2-7|TRBV21-1
TGTGCCAGCAGCGAGGCTCCGGGGCAGTACTTC
CASSEAPGQYF
>.|.|TRBJ1-5|TRBV19
TGTGCCAGTAGCCAGGATAGCAATCAGCCCCAGCATTTT
CASSQDSNQPQHF
>few|.|TRBJ1-5|TRBV10-3
TGTGCCATCAGTGAGTCACAGGGAGCGCGTCAGCCCCAGCATTTT
CAISESQGARQPQHF
>.|.|TRBJ2-1|TRBV6-1
TGTGCCAGCAGTGTGGGGGCTAGCGGTTACAATGAGCAGTTCTTC
CASSVGASGYNEQFF
>.|TRBD2|TRBJ2-1|TRBV7-9
TGTGCCAGCAGCCCGATTCTAGCGGGAGGGGGCAATGAGCAGTTCTTC
CASSPILAGGGNEQFF
>.|.|TRBJ1-2|TRBV4-3
TGCGCCAGCAGCCAAGATCAACCCACCCCTTCGCGGGACTATGGCTACACCTTC
CASSQDQPTPSRDYGYTF
>.|TRBD2|TRBJ2-1|TRBV7-3
TGTGCCAGCAGCTTAACTGCGGGAGGCCCCTGGGATGAGCAGTTCTTC
CASSLTAGGPWDEQFF
>.|TRBD1|TRBJ2-1|TRBV6-4
TGTGCCAGCAGTGCCGGGACAGGGGCCTACAATGAGCAGTTCTTC
CASSAGTGAYNEQFF
>.|.|TRBJ1-1|TRBV27
TGTGCCAGCAGTTTATCCGCCGGCAACACTGAAGCTTTCTTT
CASSLSAGNTEAFF
>.|.|TRBJ1-1|TRBV6-5
TGTGCCAGCAAGGGGGAGGGGACTGAAGCTTTCTTT
CASKGEGTEAFF
>.|TRBD1|TRBJ1-2|TRBV5-1
TGCGCCAGCACCCAAGTTGGACAGGATCTAAACTATGGCTACACCTTC
CASTQVGQDLNYGYTF
>.|.|TRBJ2-7|TRBV11-1
TGTGCCAGCAGCCGGGACAACTACGAGCAGTACTTC
CASSRDNYEQYF
>.|.|TRBJ1-1|TRBV7-2
TGTGCCAGCAGCTTAGCGCTGGGGGGTTTGAACACTGAAGCTTTCTTT
CASSLALGGLNTEAFF
>.|.|TRBJ2-5|TRBV18
TGTGCCAGCTCACCCGGGTCGGGGACTCAAGAGACCCAGTACTTC
CASSPGSGTQETQYF
>.|TRBD2|TRBJ2-2|TRBV5-1
TGCGCCAGCAGCACCGTCCGACTAAGCGGGAGGGGCGCGAACACCGGGGAGCTGTTTTTT
CASSTVRLSGRGANTGELFF
>.|TRBD2|TRBJ2-5|TRBV11-2
TGTGCCAGCAGCTTAACTTCCGGTAGCGGGCTGGGAGAGACCCAGTACTTC
CASSLTSGSGLGETQYF
>.|.|TRBJ2-7|TRBV6-1
TGTGCCAGCAGCGCCTCTTCTGGTTACGAGCAGTACTTC
CASSASSGYEQYF
>.|.|TRBJ2-1|TRBV29-1
TGCAGCGTTGAGCCTCCCGGGGGCGGATTCGACAATGAGCAGTTCTTC
CSVEPPGGGFDNEQFF
>once|.|TRBJ2-7|TRBV5-1
TGCGCCAGCAGCTTGCGCATTGAACGCTACGAGCAGTACTTC
CASSLRIERYEQYF
>.|.|TRBJ2-5|TRBV19
TGTGCCAGTAGTGATCCCGGGGAAGGAGAGACCCAGTACTTC
CASSDPGEGETQYF
>.|TRBD1|TRBJ2-7|TRBV5-1
TGCGCCAGCAGAAAACAGGGGGAGGTCTCCGAGCAGTACTTC
CASRKQGEVSEQYF
>.|.|TRBJ1-1|TRBV11-2
TGTGCCAGCAGCTTAGGTGGGGGGCCGAACACTGAAGCTTTCTTT
CASSLGGGPNTEAFF
>.|.|TRBJ1-2|TRBV9
TGTGCCAGCAGCGCGGGGTTTAGGGAGGCTCGCTACACCTTC
CASSAGFREARYTF